The T cell receptor (beta chain) under discussion was sequenced for a study of cytomegalovirus exposure and HLA in healthy donors. General study findings and limits: A missense DCLRE1C variant was associated with V- and J-gene trimming of TCR beta chains in a later analysis, and an independent cohort replicated the association.

The donors (healthy individuals) were bone marrow donors. Likely unrecorded immune exposures existed in these nominally healthy donors. The PCR employed 60 Vbeta primers together with 13 Jbeta primers. Per the original methods: Around 80 million unique TCR beta chains, about 11 million of them shared, were counted by a later analysis. Libraries were prepared by immunoSEQ multiplex PCR; TCRdb keeps only in-frame clonotypes and omits some of them. Clone size and V and J calls were adopted from that table, with D and trimming inferred from the DNA. The sample lists about 95,000 clones; approximately 77% were seen once. Points on this clone: Its antigen remains unknown.

Trimming took 5 bases from V and 5 from J; bases not matched to a gene: 18. Looked up from germline, CDR1 is LNHDA and CDR2 is SQIVND (reference sequence). The CDR3 is made up of 18 amino acids. The clonotype was recovered from a woman in her 40s in good health and CMV-seronegative. The sample taken for sequencing was PBMCs. The V and J genes are TRBV19 and TRBJ1-5; 7 nucleotides line up with TRBD1. The CDR3 DNA reads as TGTGCCAGTAGTCCCCCAAGTAGTTTGACAGGGAGCGATCAGCCCCAGCATTTT. Amino acid sequence: CASSPPSSLTGSDQPQHF.